Each of the 9 T cell receptor beta chains below was sequenced from the same sample in a study of cytomegalovirus exposure and HLA in healthy donors. Researchers ran the PCR with 60 Vbeta and 13 Jbeta primers. Profiling relied on immunoSEQ multiplex PCR, and the TCRdb table lists in-frame clones only, not all of them. The sample holds around 67,000 clones, 75% to 85% seen once. Sequences were obtained from PBMCs. The receptors shown here come from a man between 18 and 29 years old in good health and CMV-seropositive.

The chain uses TRBV4-2 and TRBJ2-1; TRBD2 aligns across 9 bases. V was clipped by 5 bases and J by 3 bases; unmatched bases: 5. Germline lookup yields CDR1 LGHNA and CDR2 YNFKEQ. This CDR3 region has 15 residues. The CDR3 region is CASSTLAGIYNEQFF. CDR3 DNA sequence: TGTGCCAGCAGCACCCTAGCGGGGATCTACAATGAGCAGTTCTTC.

The gene calls are TRBV27 and TRBJ2-6; D is undetermined. Trimming shortened V by 6 bases and J by 0 bases, and 6 bases separated the two germline ends. This CDR3 is built from 14 residues. CDR1 is MNHEY, CDR2 SMNVEV, per germline (reference sequence). For the CDR3, the DNA is TGTGCCAGCAGCCTGGCCTCTGGGGCCAACGTCCTGACTTTC. Amino acid sequence: CASSLASGANVLTF.

The chain is built from TRBV6-1 and TRBJ2-1; 11 bases map to TRBD1. From germline, CDR1 is MNHNS and CDR2 SASEGT. The CDR3 contains 16 residues. Germline trimming cut 2 bases from V and 8 bases from J; bases unmatched to any gene: 8. This chain's CDR3 is CASSELSGTGGDEQFF. Here the CDR3 DNA reads TGTGCCAGCAGTGAACTCTCCGGGACAGGGGGGGATGAGCAGTTCTTC.

The chain carries TRBV13 and TRBJ2-3, with unresolved D. This CDR3 has 11 residues. CDR1 is PRHDT, CDR2 FYEKMQ, per germline (reference sequence). Trimming shortened V by 7 bases and J by 5 bases, and 7 bases separated the two germline ends. The CDR3 DNA is TGTGCCAGCATGGGCAGAGATACGCAGTATTTT. This gives the protein CASMGRDTQYF.

The rearrangement uses TRBV6-1 and TRBJ1-2; possible D gene TRBD1, 5 bases. V lost 7 bases and J lost 5, with 17 bases in between. This CDR3 has 14 amino acids. Germline V gene data show CDR1 as MNHNS and CDR2 as SASEGT. The CDR3 spells CASTSPGGLYGYTF. As DNA, the CDR3 is TGTGCCAGCACGTCCCCGGGGGGATTATATGGCTACACCTTC.

V usage is TRBV9 and J usage is TRBJ2-3, with 9 bases fitting TRBD2. CDR3 length: 15 residues. CDR1 is SGDLS, CDR2 YYNGEE, per germline. The ends lost 0 bases at V and 7 bases at J; junction bases unmatched: 6. The CDR3 sequence: CASSVEGGGAHTQYF. For the CDR3, the DNA is TGTGCCAGCAGCGTAGAGGGCGGGGGGGCACATACGCAGTATTTT.

This clone was observed once. V is TRBV6-5 and J is TRBJ2-5, with TRBD2 matching over 7 bases. Germline V lookup: CDR1 MNHEY, CDR2 SVGAGI. The CDR3 covers 14 residues. Unmatched junction bases numbered 7, after V lost 4 bases and J lost 5 bases. CDR3 sequence: CASSSRGSGETQYF. The CDR3 DNA reads TGTGCCAGCAGTTCGCGGGGGTCTGGGGAGACCCAGTACTTC.

The chain links TRBV2 to TRBJ1-2, with a tentative D call TRBD1 (6 bases). In germline, CDR1 is SNHLY, CDR2 FYNNEI. Trimming took off 9 bases at V and 2 bases at J, with 13 bases between the two ends. CDR3 length: 13 residues. The CDR3 sequence is CARKTGTNYGYTF. Written as DNA, the CDR3 is TGTGCCAGAAAGACAGGAACAAACTATGGCTACACCTTC.

The sample holds a few counts of this clone. The chain has TRBV11-2 and TRBJ2-1, with D possibly being TRBD2 (6 bases). Germline lookup yields CDR1 SGHAT and CDR2 FQNNGV. This CDR3 region has 13 residues. V lost 1 base and J 9 bases, leaving 10 bases between the germline ends. The CDR3 sequence: CASSLGTSLEQFF. The CDR3 DNA reads TGTGCCAGCAGCTTAGGCACTAGCCTTGAGCAGTTCTTC.